The next 5 T cell receptor beta chains were all read from a single sample in a study of blood T cell repertoires in COVID-19. TCRdb's table, derived via immunoSEQ multiplex PCR, lists solely in-frame clones and lacks some. Among over 250,000 clones, approximately 91% were seen once, and the ten largest hold 0.7% to 0.85%. Sequenced sample: peripheral blood. The receptors originated from a woman aged 30 to 39 with acute or convalescent COVID-19.

The chain combines TRBV19 with TRBJ1-2; a weak D match, TRBD1 (5 bases). The CDR3 totals 16 residues. Germline values: CDR1 LNHDA, CDR2 SQIVND (reference sequence). V lost 5 bases, J lost 5 bases, and 21 bases lay in between. The chain's CDR3 is CASSPARGISPYGYTF. CDR3 DNA: TGTGCCAGTAGTCCCGCGCGGGGGATAAGCCCTTATGGCTACACCTTC.

The CDR3 DNA sequence: TGCGCCAGCAGTCCAGGTTCGTTGAGTGGAAACACCATATATTTT. Protein sequence: CASSPGSLSGNTIYF. J is TRBJ1-3 and V is TRBV4-3; no reliable D call. CDR3 length: 15 residues. The V gene lost 6 bases and the J gene lost 3 bases, with 15 bases spanning the gap. The germline V gene encodes CDR1 LGHNA and CDR2 YSLEER.

The chain links TRBV6-4 to TRBJ2-2, with TRBD1 identical over 9 bases. Germline V gives CDR1 MRHNA, CDR2 SNTAGT. V shed 4 bases and J 5 bases; nucleotides not matched to a gene: 5. This CDR3 spans 15 amino acids. The CDR3 loop reads CASSGDRVLTGELFF. In DNA, the CDR3 is TGTGCCAGCAGTGGGGACAGGGTATTAACCGGGGAGCTGTTTTTT.

V gene TRBV19 combines with J gene TRBJ1-5, with D unresolved. Germline CDR1 reads LNHDA; CDR2 reads SQIVND (reference sequence). V was trimmed by 5 bases and J by 9 bases, leaving 23 bases between them. The CDR3 sequence is 16 residues long. Here the CDR3 DNA reads TGTGCCAGTAGTTACGGATCGGCCCTGCGGTGGTCGCCCCAGCATTTT. Translated: CASSYGSALRWSPQHF.

The chain joins TRBV12-5 to TRBJ2-1, with 7 bases that match TRBD2. In germline, CDR1 is LGHNT, CDR2 FRNRAP. V was clipped by 0 bases and J by 4 bases; unmatched bases: 6. This CDR3 is built from 16 residues. CDR3 DNA: TGTGCTAGTGGTTTGGTTTTAACTAGCGCGTACAATGAGCAGTTCTTC. This translates into CASGLVLTSAYNEQFF.